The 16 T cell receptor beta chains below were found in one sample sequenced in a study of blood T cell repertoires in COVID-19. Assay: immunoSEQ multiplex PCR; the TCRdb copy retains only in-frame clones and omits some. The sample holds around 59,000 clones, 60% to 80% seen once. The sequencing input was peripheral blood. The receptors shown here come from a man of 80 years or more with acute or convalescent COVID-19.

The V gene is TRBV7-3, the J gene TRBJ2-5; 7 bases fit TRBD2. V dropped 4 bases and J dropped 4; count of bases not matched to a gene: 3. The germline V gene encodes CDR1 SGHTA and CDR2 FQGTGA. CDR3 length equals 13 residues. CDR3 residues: CASSWDYGETQYF. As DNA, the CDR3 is TGTGCCAGCAGCTGGGACTACGGAGAGACCCAGTACTTC. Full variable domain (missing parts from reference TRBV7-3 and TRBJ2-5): GAGVSQTPSNKVTEKGKYVELRCDPISGHTALYWYRQSLGQGPEFLIYFQGTGAADDSGLPNDRFFAVRPEGSVSTLKIQRTERGDSAVYLCASSWDYGETQYFGPGTRLLVL.

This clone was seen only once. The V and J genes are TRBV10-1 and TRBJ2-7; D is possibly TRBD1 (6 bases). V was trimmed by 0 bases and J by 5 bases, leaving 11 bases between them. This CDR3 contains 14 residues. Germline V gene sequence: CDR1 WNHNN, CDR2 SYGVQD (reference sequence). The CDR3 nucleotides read TGCGCCAGCAGTGAGTCAGGCAGGGGAGACGAGCAGTACTTC. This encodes CASSESGRGDEQYF.

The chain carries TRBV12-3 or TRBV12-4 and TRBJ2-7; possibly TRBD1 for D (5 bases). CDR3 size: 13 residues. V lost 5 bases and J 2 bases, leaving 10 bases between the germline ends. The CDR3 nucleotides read TGTGCCAGCAGTCAGACAGCAGCCTACGAGCAGTACTTC. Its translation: CASSQTAAYEQYF.

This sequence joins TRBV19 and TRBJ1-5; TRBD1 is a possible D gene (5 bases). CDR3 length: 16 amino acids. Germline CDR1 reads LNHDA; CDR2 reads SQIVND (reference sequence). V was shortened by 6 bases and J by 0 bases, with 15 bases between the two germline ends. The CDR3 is CASRALTGGSNQPQHF. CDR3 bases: TGTGCCAGTAGGGCCCTTACCGGGGGTAGCAATCAGCCCCAGCATTTT.

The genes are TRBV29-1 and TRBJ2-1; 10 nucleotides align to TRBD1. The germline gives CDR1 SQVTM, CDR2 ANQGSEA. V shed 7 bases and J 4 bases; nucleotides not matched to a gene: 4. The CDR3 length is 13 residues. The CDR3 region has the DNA TGCAGCGCACCGGGACAGGGGTACAATGAGCAGTTCTTC. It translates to CSAPGQGYNEQFF.

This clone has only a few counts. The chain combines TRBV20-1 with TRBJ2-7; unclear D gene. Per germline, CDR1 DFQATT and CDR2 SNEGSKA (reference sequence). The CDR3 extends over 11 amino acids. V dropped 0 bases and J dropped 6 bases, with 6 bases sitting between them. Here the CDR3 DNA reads TGCAGTGCTAGAGATATCGGCGAGCAGTACTTC. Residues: CSARDIGEQYF.

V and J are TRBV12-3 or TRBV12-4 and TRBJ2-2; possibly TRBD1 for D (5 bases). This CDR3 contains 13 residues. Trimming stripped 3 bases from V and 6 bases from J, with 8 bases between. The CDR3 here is CASSFWGSGELFF. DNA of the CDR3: TGTGCCAGCAGTTTCTGGGGCTCCGGGGAGCTGTTTTTT.

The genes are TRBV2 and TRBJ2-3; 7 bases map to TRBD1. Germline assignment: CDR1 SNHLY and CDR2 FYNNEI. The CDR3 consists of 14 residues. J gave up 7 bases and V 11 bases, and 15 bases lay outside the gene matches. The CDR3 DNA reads TGTGCCGGCCGAGACAGGGTGACAACGAATACGCAGTATTTT. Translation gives CAGRDRVTTNTQYF.

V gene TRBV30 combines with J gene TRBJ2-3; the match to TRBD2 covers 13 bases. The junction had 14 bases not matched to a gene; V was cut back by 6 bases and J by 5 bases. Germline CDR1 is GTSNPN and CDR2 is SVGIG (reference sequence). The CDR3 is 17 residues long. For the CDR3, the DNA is TGTGCCTGTAGACTAGCGGGGGGACTTAGTAGGAGAGATACGCAGTATTTT. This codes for CACRLAGGLSRRDTQYF.

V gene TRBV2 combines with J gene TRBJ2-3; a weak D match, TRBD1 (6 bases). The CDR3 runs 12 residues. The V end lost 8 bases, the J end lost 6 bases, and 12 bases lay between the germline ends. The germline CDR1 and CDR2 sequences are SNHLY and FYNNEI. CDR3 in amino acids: CASSGVPDTQYF. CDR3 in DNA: TGTGCCAGCTCAGGGGTTCCGGATACGCAGTATTTT.

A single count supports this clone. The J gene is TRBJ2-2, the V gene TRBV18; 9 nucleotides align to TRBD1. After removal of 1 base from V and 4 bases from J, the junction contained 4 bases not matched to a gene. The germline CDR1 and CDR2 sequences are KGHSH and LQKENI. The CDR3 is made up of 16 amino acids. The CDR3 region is CASSPQPGQGTGELFF. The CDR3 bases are TGTGCCAGCTCACCACAACCGGGACAGGGCACCGGGGAGCTGTTTTTT.

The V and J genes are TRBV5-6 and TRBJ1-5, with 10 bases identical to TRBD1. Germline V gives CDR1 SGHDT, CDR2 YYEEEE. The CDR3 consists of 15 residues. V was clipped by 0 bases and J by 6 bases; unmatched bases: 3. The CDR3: CASSLGTGGSQPQHF. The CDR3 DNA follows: TGTGCCAGCAGCTTGGGGACAGGGGGGAGTCAGCCCCAGCATTTT.

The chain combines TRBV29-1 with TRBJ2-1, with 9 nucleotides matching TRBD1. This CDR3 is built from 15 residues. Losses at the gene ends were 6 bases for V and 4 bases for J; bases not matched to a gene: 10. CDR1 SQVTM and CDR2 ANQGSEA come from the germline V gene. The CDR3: CSVPFPGQGYNEQFF. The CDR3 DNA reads TGCAGCGTCCCTTTCCCGGGACAGGGATACAATGAGCAGTTCTTC.

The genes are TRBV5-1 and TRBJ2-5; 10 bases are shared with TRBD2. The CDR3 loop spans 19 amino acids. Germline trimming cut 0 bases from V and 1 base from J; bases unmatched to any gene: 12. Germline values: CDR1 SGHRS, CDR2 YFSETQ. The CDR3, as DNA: TGCGCCAGCAGCTTGGCCCCCTTGGGGATAGCGGGGGGCCAAGAGACCCAGTACTTC. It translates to CASSLAPLGIAGGQETQYF. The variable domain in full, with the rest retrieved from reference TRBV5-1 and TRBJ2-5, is KAGVTQTPRYLIKTRGQQVTLSCSPISGHRSVSWYQQTPGQGLQFLFEYFSETQRNKGNFPGRFSGRQFSNSRSEMNVSTLELGDSALYLCASSLAPLGIAGGQETQYFGPGTRLLVL.

The CDR3 region is CASSLIQGHEQYF. CDR3 DNA: TGTGCCAGCAGCCTAATACAGGGCCACGAGCAGTACTTC. The chain has TRBV3-1 (or the pseudogene TRBV3-2) and TRBJ2-7; weak D call: TRBD1 (6 bases). V was trimmed by 4 bases and J by 5 bases, leaving 12 bases between them. This CDR3 comprises 13 residues. Germline V CDR1 and CDR2: LGHDT, YNNKEL (reference sequence).

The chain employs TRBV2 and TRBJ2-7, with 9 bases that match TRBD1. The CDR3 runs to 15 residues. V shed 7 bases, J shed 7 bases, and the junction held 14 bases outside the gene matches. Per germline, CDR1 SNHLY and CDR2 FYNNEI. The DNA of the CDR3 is TGTGCCAGCAAGCTCTGGACAGGGGCACAATGGGAGCAGTACTTC. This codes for CASKLWTGAQWEQYF.